The clone carrying this TCR beta chain was counted ten times or more. What it binds is unknown. The V and J ends lost 6 bases and 6 bases, in that order; junction bases with no gene match: 6. CDR1 MDHEN and CDR2 SYDVKM come from the germline V gene. The CDR3 spans 14 residues. The data belong to a study of T cells in Graves' hyperthyroidism and ophthalmopathy. The study's findings and limits: Researchers found most expanded thyroid clonotypes above 0.001 in blood as well.

The definition of stable Graves' hyperthyroidism was no ophthalmopathy progression within 18 months. The study left out patients who had uncontrolled infection, other autoimmune disease, pregnancy or lactation. There were TCR beta CDR3 regions amplified from RNA transcripts. When the TCR CDR3 underwent first-round RT-PCR, the HTBI primer set was used. TCRdb independently ran MiXCR on the multiplex PCR reads; one entry per CDR3 protein. The repertoire holds hundreds of thousands of distinct CDR3 sequences, with about a sixth as singletons. The V and J genes are TRBV28 and TRBJ1-4; TRBD1 agrees at 8 bases. Specimen: blood. The sequence was collected from a man aged 40-49 years with Graves' hyperthyroidism. The DNA of the CDR3 is TGTGCCAGCAGCTCAGGGGGCGAGGATGAAAAACTGTTTTTT. Its translation: CASSSGGEDEKLFF.